The T cell receptor (beta chain) under discussion was sequenced for a study of CD8+ T cells in alopecia areata. Study summary: The study gave treated patients oral tofacitinib at 5 to 10 mg twice daily.

Trimming cost V 1 base and J 7 bases, with 14 bases left between them. The CDR3 is 15 residues long. The V gene's germline CDR1 is MGHRA and CDR2 YSYEKL. PBMCs served as the source from which CD4+ and CD8+ T cells were sorted. Sequencing templates came from extracted RNA that was reverse transcribed into cDNA. Sequencing was performed with immunoSEQ multiplex PCR; in TCRdb, only in-frame clones are kept and a portion is missing. The table includes some 130,000 clones, almost 50% detected once. This sample comprised CD8+ T cells sorted from blood, obtained at week 0. The V call is TRBV4-1, the J call TRBJ2-1, with D possibly matching TRBD2 (7 bases). The origin of this receptor is a human donor with alopecia areata. CDR3 in amino acids: CASSQGEGVVNEQFF. DNA for the CDR3: TGCGCCAGCAGCCAAGGGGAGGGGGTAGTAAATGAGCAGTTCTTC.